A selection of T cell receptor beta chains follows, all from one sample in a study of Ad26.COV2.S vaccination and SARS-CoV-2 variants. The data were produced by immunoSEQ multiplex PCR, yet TCRdb's version contains in-frame clones alone and is incomplete. The sample consists of about 370,000 clones, approximately 86% of them appearing once. The sequencing used peripheral blood, collected in a trial of Ad26.COV2.S vaccine versus placebo. These receptors were obtained from a person aged 18-65 years who received the Ad26.COV2.S COVID-19 vaccine or a placebo. CDR3s include the opening cysteine and the closing phenylalanine or tryptophan. Fields, in order: clone size, D gene, J gene, V gene, CDR3 protein, CDR3 DNA. The D gene is left open where the match is weak. Some rows have no size entry. The others give once, few or many, or a class for an expanded clone.

. | . | TRBJ1-3 | TRBV2 | CASQGWGDTIYF | TGTGCCAGTCAGGGCTGGGGGGACACCATATATTTT
. | . | TRBJ2-2 | TRBV29-1 | CSVARGENTGELFF | TGCAGCGTTGCCAGGGGCGAAAACACCGGGGAGCTGTTTTTT
few | TRBD1 | TRBJ1-6 | TRBV3-1/TRBV3-2 | CASSHPGQGNSPLHF | TGTGCCAGCAGCCACCCCGGACAGGGGAATTCACCCCTCCACTTT
. | . | TRBJ2-2 | TRBV27 | CASSLNRPSNTGELFF | TGTGCCAGCAGTTTAAACAGGCCATCGAACACCGGGGAGCTGTTTTTT
once | . | TRBJ2-1 | TRBV19 | CAREDPFYYNEQFF | TGTGCCCGCGAGGACCCTTTTTATTACAATGAGCAGTTCTTC
many | . | TRBJ2-2 | TRBV19 | CAAEAGTGELFF | TGTGCAGCTGAGGCGGGCACCGGGGAGCTGTTTTTT
. | TRBD1 | TRBJ1-4 | TRBV5-1 | CASSPGTVSTNEKLFF | TGCGCCAGCAGCCCCGGGACAGTTTCAACTAATGAAAAACTGTTTTTT
. | . | TRBJ1-6 | TRBV4-1 | CASATGASSYNSPLHF | TGCGCCAGCGCGACGGGGGCCAGCTCCTATAATTCACCCCTCCACTTT
. | . | TRBJ1-5 | TRBV10-3 | CAISESGGSDSNQPQHF | TGTGCCATCAGTGAGTCGGGGGGAAGCGATAGCAATCAGCCCCAGCATTTT
. | TRBD2 | TRBJ2-1 | TRBV27 | CASRRGLAVAEQFF | TGTGCCAGCCGCCGGGGACTAGCTGTAGCTGAGCAGTTCTTC
. | TRBD1 | TRBJ1-2 | TRBV19 | CASSTDRDRGGYTF | TGTGCCAGTAGCACTGATCGGGACAGGGGTGGCTACACCTTC
. | . | TRBJ2-7 | TRBV13 | CASSLQGEQYF | TGTGCCAGCAGCTTACAGGGAGAGCAGTACTTC
. | . | TRBJ1-4 | TRBV18 | CASSPVRREGKLFF | TGTGCCAGCTCACCTGTCCGTCGGGAAGGGAAACTGTTTTTT
. | . | TRBJ1-1 | TRBV5-1 | CASSAAVNTEAFF | TGCGCCAGCTCGGCGGCGGTGAACACTGAAGCTTTCTTT
. | TRBD2 | TRBJ2-3 | TRBV15 | CATSRASGGNRQYF | TGTGCCACCAGCAGAGCTAGCGGGGGTAATCGGCAGTATTTT
few | . | TRBJ1-1 | TRBV20-1 | CSASVPNTEAFF | TGCAGTGCTAGTGTCCCAAACACTGAAGCTTTCTTT
few | TRBD1 | TRBJ1-6 | TRBV19 | CASSSRTGYNSPLHF | TGTGCCAGTAGTTCCCGGACAGGATATAATTCACCCCTCCACTTT
. | TRBD1 | TRBJ1-2 | TRBV11-2 | CASSLSGQSYGYTF | TGTGCCAGCAGCTTATCGGGACAGAGCTATGGCTACACCTTC
. | TRBD1 | TRBJ2-2 | TRBV10-3 | CAISITGGAGGELFF | TGTGCCATCAGTATTACAGGGGGCGCAGGCGGGGAGCTGTTTTTT
once | TRBD1 | TRBJ1-5 | TRBV23-1 | CASSSIGDRAHLNQPQHF | TGCGCCAGCAGTTCAATAGGGGACAGGGCCCACCTCAATCAGCCCCAGCATTTT
. | . | TRBJ2-3 | TRBV30 | CACRTPQRDTQYF | TGTGCCTGTCGGACGCCCCAAAGGGATACGCAGTATTTT
. | . | TRBJ1-6 | TRBV10-2 | CASSVGTFISPLHF | TGCGCCAGCAGTGTGGGGACTTTTATCTCACCCCTCCACTTT
. | . | TRBJ2-3 | TRBV12-3/TRBV12-4 | CASSLSSLDTQYF | TGTGCCAGCAGTTTGAGTAGCTTGGATACGCAGTATTTT
. | TRBD1 | TRBJ1-2 | TRBV18 | CASSPAGTGRGYTF | TGTGCCAGCTCACCAGCGGGGACAGGGAGGGGCTACACCTTC
. | . | TRBJ1-1 | TRBV9 | CASSLGGGTEAFF | TGTGCCAGCAGCCTAGGGGGGGGCACTGAAGCTTTCTTT
few | . | TRBJ2-3 | TRBV7-2 | CASSLPRGFTDTQYF | TGTGCCAGCAGCTTACCCCGAGGGTTCACAGATACGCAGTATTTT
. | TRBD1 | TRBJ2-7 | TRBV13 | CASSGQGGIEQYF | TGTGCCAGCAGCGGACAGGGGGGAATCGAGCAGTACTTC
. | . | TRBJ2-5 | TRBV4-3 | CASSQAEGPETQYF | TGCGCCAGCAGCCAAGCTGAGGGGCCGGAGACCCAGTACTTC
once | . | TRBJ2-3 | TRBV7-2 | CASSLANIRPADTQYF | TGTGCCAGCAGCTTAGCTAACATTCGACCCGCAGATACGCAGTATTTT
once | . | TRBJ2-3 | TRBV6-6 | CASRAPANTQYF | TGTGCCAGCAGAGCTCCTGCCAATACGCAGTATTTT
. | TRBD1 | TRBJ1-6 | TRBV7-2 | CASSSPPGTDTYNSPLHF | TGTGCCAGCAGCTCTCCACCCGGGACAGATACCTATAATTCACCCCTCCACTTT
. | TRBD1 | TRBJ2-3 | TRBV14 | CASSRRQGWTDTQYF | TGTGCCAGCAGCCGGAGACAGGGGTGGACAGATACGCAGTATTTT
. | TRBD1 | TRBJ2-7 | TRBV18 | CASSPGTVLTYEQYF | TGTGCCAGCTCACCTGGGACAGTCCTCACCTACGAGCAGTACTTC
. | TRBD2 | TRBJ2-1 | TRBV9 | CASSGGWTRVRNEQFF | TGTGCCAGCAGCGGGGGCTGGACTAGGGTAAGGAATGAGCAGTTCTTC
once | . | TRBJ2-7 | TRBV5-6 | CASSRQGRNEQYF | TGTGCCAGCAGCAGGCAGGGGCGCAACGAGCAGTACTTC
. | . | TRBJ2-7 | TRBV9 | CASSVAAGEQYF | TGTGCCAGCAGCGTAGCGGCTGGAGAGCAGTACTTC
. | . | TRBJ1-5 | TRBV7-2 | CASSPGSSNQPQHF | TGTGCCAGCTCTCCCGGGTCTAGCAATCAGCCCCAGCATTTT
. | TRBD1 | TRBJ1-2 | TRBV2 | CASTLQGNYGYTF | TGTGCCAGCACCTTACAGGGGAACTATGGCTACACCTTC
. | . | TRBJ1-4 | TRBV3-1/TRBV3-2 | CASSQILGFREKLFF | TGTGCCAGCAGCCAAATTTTGGGGTTCAGGGAAAAACTGTTTTTT
. | TRBD1 | TRBJ1-1 | TRBV5-1 | CASSLYWPGQGANTEAFF | TGCGCCAGCAGCTTGTATTGGCCGGGACAGGGTGCAAACACTGAAGCTTTCTTT
. | . | TRBJ1-2 | TRBV19 | CASRQDPNYGYTF | TGTGCCAGTCGGCAGGATCCTAACTATGGCTACACCTTC
. | TRBD1 | TRBJ1-2 | TRBV9 | CASSETGGHYGYTF | TGTGCCAGCAGCGAGACAGGGGGCCACTATGGCTACACCTTC
. | . | TRBJ1-4 | TRBV25-1 | CASSEAGVLGKLFF | TGTGCCAGCAGTGAGGCAGGGGTTCTTGGAAAACTGTTTTTT
. | . | TRBJ1-4 | TRBV19 | CASSTRGLEKLFF | TGTGCCAGTAGTACTAGGGGCCTTGAAAAACTGTTTTTT
. | TRBD1 | TRBJ2-1 | TRBV2 | CASRGQGIYNEQFF | TGTGCCAGCAGGGGACAGGGGATCTACAATGAGCAGTTCTTC
. | . | TRBJ2-3 | TRBV4-3 | CASRRGMGTDTQYF | TGCGCCAGCAGACGGGGGATGGGGACAGATACGCAGTATTTT
. | TRBD1 | TRBJ2-1 | TRBV2 | CASSGRDRGQSGEFF | TGTGCCAGCAGTGGTCGCGACAGGGGACAATCTGGGGAGTTCTTC
. | TRBD1 | TRBJ1-2 | TRBV27 | CASSSQNRGQVEGYTF | TGTGCCAGCAGTTCTCAGAACCGAGGACAGGTGGAAGGCTACACCTTC
. | TRBD2 | TRBJ2-3 | TRBV7-6 | CASSARGGGTDTQYF | TGTGCCAGCAGCGCTCGTGGCGGGGGTACAGATACGCAGTATTTT
. | TRBD1 | TRBJ2-5 | TRBV5-6 | CASSSTGVETQYF | TGTGCCAGCAGCTCCACAGGGGTCGAGACCCAGTACTTC
once | . | TRBJ1-2 | TRBV6-5 | CASTLGYGYTF | TGTGCCAGCACCCTAGGCTATGGCTACACCTTC
. | . | TRBJ1-2 | TRBV12-3/TRBV12-4 | CASSFSQYSGYTF | TGTGCCAGCAGTTTTAGTCAGTACTCTGGCTACACCTTC
. | . | TRBJ2-1 | TRBV12-3/TRBV12-4 | CASSLGAYEQFF | TGTGCCAGCAGTTTAGGTGCTTATGAGCAGTTCTTC
. | . | TRBJ1-3 | TRBV3-1/TRBV3-2 | CASGGLAGTSSSGNTIYF | TGTGCCAGCGGCGGCTTAGCGGGGACGAGTTCTTCTGGAAACACCATATATTTT
. | TRBD1 | TRBJ2-7 | TRBV18 | CASSGGQGLYEQYF | TGTGCCAGTTCTGGGGGACAGGGATTGTACGAGCAGTACTTC